The rows below give T cell receptor beta chains drawn from one sample of a study of T cells after yellow fever vaccination. TCRdb itself ran the 5' RACE reads through MiXCR, one entry per CDR3 protein. Found here are about 16,000 distinct CDR3 sequences, around 4% of them singletons; the top ten hold roughly 0.4%. The sample here was PBMCs, either bulk or a sorted T-cell subset (CD4+, CD8+, memory, or dextramer-sorted; not recorded which), taken 15 days after the yellow fever booster vaccination. The receptors stem from a man aged 30 to 45 who received the YFV17D yellow fever vaccine. CDR3s include the opening cysteine and the closing phenylalanine or tryptophan. D genes are given only for firm matches. The listing skips clone size in some rows; elsewhere it reads once, few, many or a size class.

clone size	D gene	V gene	J gene	CDR3 DNA	CDR3 protein
many	TRBD2	TRBV20-1	TRBJ2-2	TGCAGTGCCCAACCCCCGACTAGCGGGGCTACCGGGGAGCTGTTTTTT	CSAQPPTSGATGELFF
many	NA	TRBV9	TRBJ1-1	TGTGCCAGCAGCGTGGGGGCGGATACTGAAGCTTTCTTT	CASSVGADTEAFF
NA	TRBD2	TRBV10-1	TRBJ2-1	TGCGCCAGCAGTGTACTAGCGGGAGGGCCGGGAGAGCAGTTCTTC	CASSVLAGGPGEQFF
many	NA	TRBV12-3/TRBV12-4	TRBJ2-2	TGTGCCAGCAGTTTATATCCGACCGGGGAGCTGTTTTTT	CASSLYPTGELFF
NA	TRBD2	TRBV6-1	TRBJ2-3	TGTGCCAGCACTCCTACTAGCGGGGTTAGCACAGATACGCAGTATTTT	CASTPTSGVSTDTQYF
many	NA	TRBV18	TRBJ2-7	TGTGCCAGCTCACCACGGGTCAGCAAAACAACCTACGAGCAGTACTTC	CASSPRVSKTTYEQYF
many	NA	TRBV7-6	TRBJ2-1	TGTGCCAGCAGTGCCATAAACAGATACAATGAGCAGTTCTTC	CASSAINRYNEQFF
many	TRBD2	TRBV24-1	TRBJ2-1	TGTGCCACCAGTGATAGGACTAGCACGGATGAGCAGTTCTTC	CATSDRTSTDEQFF
medium-sized	NA	TRBV15	TRBJ2-2	TGTGCCACCAGCAGAGACGGTTCCCAGGACTTATCCGGGGAGCTGTTTTTT	CATSRDGSQDLSGELFF
many	NA	TRBV6-2/TRBV6-3	TRBJ2-2	TGTGCCAGCAGTGAGGGCACCGGGGAGCTGTTTTTT	CASSEGTGELFF
many	NA	TRBV29-1	TRBJ1-1	TGCAGCGTCACCCGACCATACACTGAAGCTTTCTTT	CSVTRPYTEAFF
many	NA	TRBV5-1	TRBJ1-3	TGCGCCAGCAGCTTAGAGGCTTCCCGCTCTGGAAACACCATATATTTT	CASSLEASRSGNTIYF
many	TRBD1	TRBV27	TRBJ1-2	TGTGCCAGCAGTTTGCGGACAGGGGCTGGCTACACCTTC	CASSLRTGAGYTF
few	NA	TRBV20-1	TRBJ2-7	TGCTGTGCTAGAGAAACTGGGCCCACCTCCTACGAGCAGTACTTC	CCARETGPTSYEQYF
NA	TRBD1	TRBV5-6	TRBJ1-2	TGTGCCAGCAGCTCGACCGGGACAGGCTATGGCTACACCTTC	CASSSTGTGYGYTF
many	TRBD1	TRBV20-1	TRBJ1-2	TGCAGTGCTAGAGAAGATCCGGGACAGGGGCATGGCTACACCTTC	CSAREDPGQGHGYTF
few	NA	TRBV9	TRBJ2-7	TGTGCCAGCAGCGTAGAGTCAGGGTGGGACGAGCAGTACTTC	CASSVESGWDEQYF
many	TRBD1	TRBV4-3	TRBJ2-5	TGCGCCAGCAGCCAAGATGTAGGACAGGGTAAGGGGCGGACCCAGTACTTC	CASSQDVGQGKGRTQYF
many	TRBD2	TRBV4-3	TRBJ2-1	TGCGCCAGCAGCCAAGAGACTAGCGGAGTCTACAATGAGCAGTTCTTC	CASSQETSGVYNEQFF
many	TRBD1	TRBV28	TRBJ1-6	TGTGCCAGCAGTTTACCTCCAGACAGGGGAATGAATTCACCCCTCCACTTT	CASSLPPDRGMNSPLHF
many	NA	TRBV20-1	TRBJ1-4	TGCAGTGCTTACTTAGGGGCCTATCGAGGAAAACTGTTTTTT	CSAYLGAYRGKLFF
many	NA	TRBV5-6	TRBJ1-2	TGTGCCAGCAGCTTGGAACGGGGATCCTATGGCTACACCTTC	CASSLERGSYGYTF
NA	NA	TRBV7-2	TRBJ1-5	TGTGCCAGCAGCTGGAACAGAGGGGGCAATCAGCCCCAGCATTTT	CASSWNRGGNQPQHF
NA	NA	TRBV12-3/TRBV12-4	TRBJ2-7	TGTGCCAGCAGCCGTGTCCAGGGTTCCGGGGAGCAGTACTTC	CASSRVQGSGEQYF
many	TRBD2	TRBV29-1	TRBJ2-1	TGCAGCACGGGACTAGCGGGACCCAATGAGCAGTTCTTC	CSTGLAGPNEQFF
NA	TRBD1	TRBV6-4	TRBJ1-1	TGTGCCAGCCCGACAGGGTCCAGGATGAACACTGAAGCTTTCTTT	CASPTGSRMNTEAFF
many	NA	TRBV20-1	TRBJ1-2	TGCAGTGCTCAGAACCGGATCGTCGCTAACTATGGCTACACCTTC	CSAQNRIVANYGYTF
many	NA	TRBV11-2	TRBJ2-7	TGTGCCAGCACCCCAAGTGGGGACTACGAGCAGTACTTC	CASTPSGDYEQYF
many	NA	TRBV2	TRBJ2-5	TGTGCCAGCAGTGAAGCGCGGGGTAGGCAAGAGACCCAGTACTTC	CASSEARGRQETQYF
many	NA	TRBV6-5	TRBJ2-3	TGTGCCAGCACCACACCACCGGGCACAGATACGCAGTATTTT	CASTTPPGTDTQYF
few	NA	TRBV7-2	TRBJ2-7	TGTGCCAGCAGCTTCTCTAGCGCAGCCTACGAGCAGTACTTC	CASSFSSAAYEQYF
many	TRBD2	TRBV7-2	TRBJ2-1	TGTGCCAGCAGCGTACGACTAGCGGGAGGGGTTGAGCAGTTCTTC	CASSVRLAGGVEQFF
NA	NA	TRBV4-3	TRBJ1-4	TGCGCCAGCAGCCACGATTGCGAAAAACTGTTTTTT	CASSHDCEKLFF
NA	NA	TRBV5-6	TRBJ1-1	TGTGCCAGCAGCTTGTGGGAGGACATGACGAACACTGAAGCTTTCTTT	CASSLWEDMTNTEAFF
medium-sized	NA	TRBV24-1	TRBJ2-2	TGTGCCACCAGTGATCCAGGGACGGGAGTAGGCACCGGGGAGCTGTTTTTT	CATSDPGTGVGTGELFF
medium-sized	NA	TRBV12-3/TRBV12-4	TRBJ1-2	TGTGCCAGCAGTTCTATGGGTTATGGCTACACCTTC	CASSSMGYGYTF
many	NA	TRBV4-3	TRBJ2-1	TGCGCCAGCAGCCAAGATCTAGCATCGAATGAGCAGTTCTTC	CASSQDLASNEQFF
NA	NA	TRBV6-5	TRBJ2-7	TGTGCCAGCAGTTACTTTCTAGAGTCCTACGAGCAGTACTTC	CASSYFLESYEQYF
many	NA	TRBV20-1	TRBJ2-1	TGCAGTGCCGCAGGCAATGAGCAGTTCTTC	CSAAGNEQFF
many	TRBD2	TRBV29-1	TRBJ2-1	TGCAGCGGGTCCGGGACTAGCGGGAGTGTGCTCCTTAATGAGCAGTTCTTC	CSGSGTSGSVLLNEQFF
many	NA	TRBV7-2	TRBJ2-1	TGTGCCAGCAGCTTAGCGCCGGGCAATGAGCAGTTCTTC	CASSLAPGNEQFF
many	NA	TRBV21-1	TRBJ2-5	TGTGCCAGCAGCAAACGGGAGACCCAGTACTTC	CASSKRETQYF
many	NA	TRBV5-1	TRBJ2-3	TGCGCCAGCAGCTTGACGTCCGGGGCACTCGGCGATACGCAGTATTTT	CASSLTSGALGDTQYF
many	NA	TRBV19	TRBJ2-7	TGTGCCAGTAGTATCCGCGACAGTTTCTACGAGCAGTACTTC	CASSIRDSFYEQYF
many	NA	TRBV5-4	TRBJ2-3	TGTGCCAGCAGCCGGGACTTACCCACAGATACGCAGTATTTT	CASSRDLPTDTQYF
many	NA	TRBV4-3	TRBJ1-1	TGCGCCAGCAGCCTAAATGGGGGGAACACTGAAGCTTTCTTT	CASSLNGGNTEAFF
many	NA	TRBV28	TRBJ2-5	TGTGCCAGCCCCCTGGCCCCGGAGACCCAGTACTTC	CASPLAPETQYF
NA	NA	TRBV4-1	TRBJ2-2	TGTGCCAGCAGCCCTTGGCCCGGGGAGCTGTTTTTT	CASSPWPGELFF
many	NA	TRBV4-3	TRBJ2-1	TGCGCCAGCAGCCCCTCGGGGAACAATGAGCAGTTCTTC	CASSPSGNNEQFF
many	NA	TRBV23-1	TRBJ2-3	TGCGCCAGCAGGCTAAGGCACAGGGACACAGATACGCAGTATTTT	CASRLRHRDTDTQYF
many	TRBD1	TRBV15	TRBJ2-5	TGTGCCACCAGCGGTTCGACAGGGTCGAAATTAAAGACCCAGTACTTC	CATSGSTGSKLKTQYF
medium-sized	NA	TRBV7-9	TRBJ2-1	TGTGCCTGCCACGGTGGACCCTACAATGAGCAGTTCTTC	CACHGGPYNEQFF
once	TRBD2	TRBV12-3/TRBV12-4	TRBJ2-2	TGTACCTTCTGTTTTCCTAGCGGGAGAGGGATCGGTCACACCGGGGAGCTGTTTTTT	CTFCFPSGRGIGHTGELFF
many	TRBD1	TRBV7-7	TRBJ2-6	TGTGCCAGCAGCTTAGTCCCCGAGGACAGGGCCCCTCTTCCCTCTGGAGCCAACGTCCTGACTTTC	CASSLVPEDRAPLPSGANVLTF
many	NA	TRBV20-1	TRBJ2-7	TGCAGTGCCCGATCAACAGGGAGCGAGCAGTACTTC	CSARSTGSEQYF
many	TRBD2	TRBV12-3/TRBV12-4	TRBJ2-1	TGTGCCAGCAGCCCGACGGGACTAGGGCAGTTCTTC	CASSPTGLGQFF
many	NA	TRBV11-2	TRBJ2-4	TGTGCCAGCAGCTTCACCCCAGGACCCACCGACTTC	CASSFTPGPTDF
many	NA	TRBV9	TRBJ2-6	TGTGCCAGCAGCGGCAGTACAGGCCCCTGGGCCAACGTCCTGACTTTC	CASSGSTGPWANVLTF
few	NA	TRBV13	TRBJ2-1	TGTGCCAGCAGACCGACTGGCTACAATGAGCAGTTCTTC	CASRPTGYNEQFF
many	NA	TRBV5-1	TRBJ2-7	TGCGCCAGCAGCTCGGGTACCAGGGTTCAATACGAGCAGTACTTC	CASSSGTRVQYEQYF